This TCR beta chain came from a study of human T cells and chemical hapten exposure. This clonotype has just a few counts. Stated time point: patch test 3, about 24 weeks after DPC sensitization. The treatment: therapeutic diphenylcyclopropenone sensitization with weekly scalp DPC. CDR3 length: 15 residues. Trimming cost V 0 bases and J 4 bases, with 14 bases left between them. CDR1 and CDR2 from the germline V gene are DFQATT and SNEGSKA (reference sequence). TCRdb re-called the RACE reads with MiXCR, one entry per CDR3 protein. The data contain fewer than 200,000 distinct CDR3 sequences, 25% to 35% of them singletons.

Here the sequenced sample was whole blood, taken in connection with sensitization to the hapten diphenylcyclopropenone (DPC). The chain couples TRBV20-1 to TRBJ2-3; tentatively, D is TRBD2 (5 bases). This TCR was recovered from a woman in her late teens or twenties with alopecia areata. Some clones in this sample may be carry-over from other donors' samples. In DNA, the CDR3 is TGCAGTGCTAGAGAGGTCGGAGAGGGCGCAGATACGCAGTATTTT. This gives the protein CSAREVGEGADTQYF.